This TCR beta chain was captured in a study of shared clonotypes between healthy human individuals. Study-wide results and caveats: In having few donors, the study represented limited genetic and exposure-history diversity.

Comment on this clone: The antigen is undetermined. Other DNA sequences within the sample encode an identical CDR3.

Deep was the level used in running the assay. Clones were read by immunoSEQ multiplex PCR, and TCRdb kept only the in-frame ones, dropping some. The profile shows approximately 1.1 million clones, approximately 78% of them singletons. The sequenced sample was memory CD4+ T cells from PBMCs. As for subset: CD45RA-negative fraction. The sequence derives from a man aged 18 to 35 in good health. Some clones in this sample may be carry-over from other donors' samples.

This CDR3 is CASTRDRGNGYTF. The CDR3 DNA sequence: TGTGCCAGCACCAGGGACAGGGGAAATGGCTACACCTTC. The genes are TRBV28 and TRBJ1-2; 10 nucleotides align to TRBD1. This CDR3 has 13 amino acids. Germline V gene lookup returns CDR1 MDHEN and CDR2 SYDVKM. V trimming: 7 bases; J trimming: 6 bases; junction bases outside the gene matches: 5.